This entry lists 27 T cell receptor beta chains sequenced from one sample in a study of T cell responses to AZD1222 COVID-19 vaccine. The table came from immunoSEQ multiplex PCR; TCRdb's copy has only in-frame clones and leaves some out. The table has over 100,000 clones, approximately 90% seen once. The input for sequencing was peripheral blood, taken on day 0 of AZD1222 vaccination. These receptors were taken from an adult in good health.

The V call is TRBV20-1, the J call TRBJ2-5; D call uncertain. Germline loops: CDR1 DFQATT, CDR2 SNEGSKA (reference sequence). V lost 4 bases and J 0 bases, leaving 3 bases between the germline ends. The CDR3 has 11 amino acids. The CDR3 here is CSAKNQETQYF. The CDR3 DNA reads TGCAGTGCTAAAAACCAAGAGACCCAGTACTTC.

The DNA for the CDR3 is TGTGCCAGTAGTCTCGCCCGGAGGGCCACCCGAGGCTATGGCTACACCTTC. Residues: CASSLARRATRGYGYTF. The V gene is TRBV19, the J gene TRBJ1-2; D gene unclear. The CDR3 spans 17 residues. V was clipped by 5 bases and J by 4 bases, with 23 bases between them. The germline V gene has CDR1 LNHDA and CDR2 SQIVND (reference sequence). Drawing the rest from reference TRBV19 and TRBJ1-2, the complete variable domain is DGGITQSPKYLFRKEGQNVTLSCEQNLNHDAMYWYRQDPGQGLRLIYYSQIVNDFQKGDIAEGYSVSREKKESFPLTVTSAQKNPTAFYLCASSLARRATRGYGYTFGSGTRLTVV.

The V and J genes are TRBV30 and TRBJ2-5; no firm D call. The CDR3 is made up of 12 amino acids. Germline values: CDR1 GTSNPN, CDR2 SVGIG (reference sequence). Trimming took off 0 bases at V and 6 bases at J, with 8 bases between the two ends. This CDR3 is CAWSVVVKTQYF. The CDR3 coding sequence is TGTGCCTGGAGTGTGGTTGTGAAGACCCAGTACTTC.

This clone was seen a handful of times. This rearrangement joins TRBV2 to TRBJ1-5; D ambiguous. There are 14 residues in the CDR3. CDR1 is SNHLY, CDR2 FYNNEI, per germline. The V and J ends lost 5 bases and 0 bases respectively, with 8 bases between them. CDR3 loop: CASSRLNSNQPQHF. CDR3 bases: TGTGCCAGCAGTCGGCTGAATAGCAATCAGCCCCAGCATTTT.

The chain employs TRBV5-6 and TRBJ1-1; a possible D gene is TRBD1 (6 bases). Trimming took off 0 bases at V and 0 bases at J, with 9 bases between the two ends. The CDR3 has 15 amino acids. Germline CDR1 SGHDT, CDR2 YYEEEE. This CDR3 is CASSLAKGVNTEAFF. CDR3 DNA: TGTGCCAGCAGCTTGGCCAAGGGGGTGAACACTGAAGCTTTCTTT.

This chain uses TRBV10-3 with TRBJ2-5; 7 bases agree with TRBD1. Germline assignment: CDR1 ENHRY and CDR2 SYGVKD. The CDR3 runs to 12 residues. The V gene end was trimmed by 6 bases and the J gene end by 4 bases; junction bases not matched to a gene: 2. CDR3 in amino acids: CAISRDRETQYF. The CDR3 DNA reads TGTGCCATCAGCCGGGACAGAGAGACCCAGTACTTC.

The chain uses TRBV11-1 and TRBJ2-2; possible D gene TRBD2, 5 bases. CDR1 is SGHAT and CDR2 is FQDESV in the germline V gene (reference sequence). This CDR3 is built from 15 residues. Trimming stripped 1 base from V and 5 bases from J, with 11 bases between. The CDR3 sequence is CASSLVGVATGELFF. For the CDR3, the DNA is TGTGCCAGCAGCTTAGTTGGTGTAGCGACCGGGGAGCTGTTTTTT.

This chain connects TRBV10-2 to TRBJ1-2, with TRBD1 matching 11 bases. The CDR3 extends over 17 amino acids. V gave up 6 bases and J gave up 4 bases; unmatched junction bases: 13. The V gene's germline CDR1 is WSHSY and CDR2 SAAADI. Written as DNA, the CDR3 is TGCGCCAGCAGCCCGCATATTGGACAGGGGGCTGGCTATGGCTACACCTTC. Translating gives CASSPHIGQGAGYGYTF.

The chain has TRBV27 and TRBJ1-2; D is undetermined. CDR1 and CDR2 from the germline V gene are MNHEY and SMNVEV (reference sequence). V lost 3 bases and J lost 6, with 17 bases in between. CDR3 length: 15 residues. The CDR3 DNA sequence: TGTGCCAGCAGTTTTTGGGCAGCCCCTCAGGATGGCTACACCTTC. Its protein is CASSFWAAPQDGYTF.

This sequence joins TRBV25-1 and TRBJ1-5; D unclear. This CDR3 spans 16 amino acids. The germline V gene has CDR1 MGHDK and CDR2 SYGVNS. V dropped 2 bases and J dropped 1 base, with 12 bases sitting between them. The CDR3 region is CASSEARERSNQPQHF. The CDR3 bases are TGTGCCAGCAGTGAAGCCCGGGAAAGGAGCAATCAGCCCCAGCATTTT.

The chain is built from TRBV19 and TRBJ1-2, with TRBD1 identical over 9 bases. V lost 6 bases and J lost 0; bases outside the gene matches: 5. Germline V gene sequence: CDR1 LNHDA, CDR2 SQIVND (reference sequence). The CDR3 loop spans 15 amino acids. The CDR3 coding sequence is TGTGCCAGTAGAAGGGACAGGGCTGCTAACTATGGCTACACCTTC. Translated: CASRRDRAANYGYTF.

V usage is TRBV1 and J usage is TRBJ2-2. TRBV1 is classified as a pseudogene. The CDR3 totals 14 residues. CDR3 sequence: CTSSQGLVTGELFF. The CDR3 DNA reads TGCACCAGCAGCCAAGGTCTGGTCACCGGGGAGCTGTTTTTT.

V usage is TRBV25-1 and J usage is TRBJ2-6; no clear D gene. This CDR3 is 14 amino acids long. V gave up 2 bases and J gave up 3 bases, with 5 bases separating them. CDR1 is MGHDK and CDR2 is SYGVNS in the germline V gene. The CDR3 DNA sequence: TGTGCCAGCAGTGAAGACGTTGGGGCCAACGTCCTGACTTTC. Protein product: CASSEDVGANVLTF.

This clone was counted only a few times. The chain combines TRBV30 with TRBJ2-2; the D gene is possibly TRBD2 (6 bases). V lost 2 bases, J lost 5 bases, and 18 bases lay in between. The CDR3 is made up of 16 amino acids. CDR1 and CDR2 from the germline V gene are GTSNPN and SVGIG (reference sequence). Written as DNA, the CDR3 is TGTGCCTGGAGTCAAGTGACGCGGGGCGGGACCGGGGAGCTGTTTTTT. This translates into CAWSQVTRGGTGELFF.

This clone was seen only once. This chain joins TRBV6-2 or TRBV6-3 and TRBJ1-1; no clear D. The V gene lost 3 bases and the J gene lost 5 bases, with 7 bases spanning the gap. CDR1 and CDR2 from the germline V gene are MNHEY and SVGEGT. This CDR3 comprises 12 residues. CDR3 nucleotide sequence: TGTGCCAGCAGTTATAGAAGGACTGAAGCTTTCTTT. Its translation: CASSYRRTEAFF.

The rearrangement joins TRBV19 to TRBJ1-2, with 8 bases that match TRBD1. Unmatched junction bases numbered 6, after V lost 4 bases and J lost 8 bases. CDR1 LNHDA and CDR2 SQIVND come from the germline V gene (reference sequence). The CDR3 is 13 residues long. CDR3 residues: CASSTTGDRGYTF. The CDR3 nucleotides read TGTGCCAGTAGTACAACAGGGGACAGGGGCTACACCTTC.

This clone was recorded only once. The rearrangement uses TRBV18 and TRBJ1-1; D ambiguous. V was shortened by 3 bases and J by 5 bases, with 13 bases between the two germline ends. CDR1 KGHSH and CDR2 LQKENI come from the germline V gene. The CDR3 contains 14 residues. The DNA of the CDR3 is TGTGCCAGCTCACCTCAAGGGCCCGATACTGAAGCTTTCTTT. Translation: CASSPQGPDTEAFF.

This rearrangement joins TRBV30 to TRBJ2-7; D not certain. V was shortened by 3 bases and J by 3 bases, with 6 bases between the two germline ends. The CDR3 contains 11 residues. The germline CDR1 and CDR2 sequences are GTSNPN and SVGIG (reference sequence). DNA for the CDR3: TGTGCCTGGAGGGATAACTACGAGCAGTACTTC. It translates to CAWRDNYEQYF.

The rearrangement uses TRBV11-3 and TRBJ1-1; D possibly corresponds to TRBD1 (5 bases). Trimming pared 3 bases from V and 5 bases from J, leaving 10 bases between. The CDR3 is 13 amino acids. In germline, CDR1 is SGHNT, CDR2 YENEEA. The CDR3 DNA sequence: TGTGCCAGCAGCTTGTCGGGGCCAACTGAAGCTTTCTTT. Amino acid sequence: CASSLSGPTEAFF.

This clone appeared a few times. The chain is built from TRBV2 and TRBJ2-2; D tentatively fits TRBD1 or TRBD2 (5 bases each). CDR1 is SNHLY and CDR2 is FYNNEI in the germline V gene. V shed 6 bases and J shed 3 bases, with 5 bases lying between them. The CDR3 covers 12 residues. Written as DNA, the CDR3 is TGTGCCAGCAGGGGGGACACCGGGGAGCTGTTTTTT. Its protein product is CASRGDTGELFF.

The rearrangement links TRBV3-1 (or the pseudogene TRBV3-2) to TRBJ2-7, with no clear D. Per germline, CDR1 LGHDT and CDR2 YNNKEL (reference sequence). The V and J ends lost 1 base and 6 bases respectively, with 13 bases between them. The CDR3 runs 14 residues. CDR3 bases: TGTGCCAGCAGCCAAGTATCAGGTCTCGGCGAGCAGTACTTC. Its translation is CASSQVSGLGEQYF.

This sequence joins TRBV30 and TRBJ1-4, with unresolved D. The CDR3 contains 15 residues. Germline V gene data show CDR1 as GTSNPN and CDR2 as SVGIG (reference sequence). The V end lost 0 bases, the J end lost 8 bases, and 16 bases lay between the germline ends. CDR3 amino acids: CAWSVRRVLGEKLFF. The CDR3 DNA sequence: TGTGCCTGGAGTGTACGCCGGGTCTTGGGGGAAAAACTGTTTTTT.

This clone was seen a few times. The genes are TRBV10-3 and TRBJ2-2; D is undetermined. Trimming cost V 0 bases and J 0 bases, with 8 bases left between them. Looked up from germline, CDR1 is ENHRY and CDR2 is SYGVKD. The CDR3 length is 16 residues. This CDR3 is CAISESSYTNTGELFF. CDR3 coding DNA: TGTGCCATCAGTGAGTCTAGCTACACGAACACCGGGGAGCTGTTTTTT.

V usage is TRBV28 and J usage is TRBJ1-1, with D possibly being TRBD1 (6 bases). The CDR3 length is 12 residues. Germline values: CDR1 MDHEN, CDR2 SYDVKM. The V end was cut by 3 bases, the J end by 10 bases, with 12 bases between. DNA for the CDR3: TGTGCCAGCAGTTTCGTGGGCAGGGGAGCTTTCTTT. Its protein product is CASSFVGRGAFF. Full variable domain (missing parts from reference TRBV28 and TRBJ1-1): DVKVTQSSRYLVKRTGEKVFLECVQDMDHENMFWYRQDPGLGLRLIYFSYDVKMKEKGDIPEGYSVSREKKERFSLILESASTNQTSMYLCASSFVGRGAFFGQGTRLTVV.

This chain links TRBV12-5 with TRBJ2-3; D is ambiguous. Germline-derived CDR1 and CDR2 are LGHNT and FRNRAP. This CDR3 comprises 13 residues. Trimming pared 5 bases from V and 0 bases from J, leaving 6 bases between. This CDR3 is CASGLRSTDTQYF. DNA of the CDR3: TGTGCTAGTGGTCTTCGGAGCACAGATACGCAGTATTTT.

The V and J genes are TRBV5-1 and TRBJ1-1, with D unclear. The CDR3 runs 14 residues. Germline-derived CDR1 and CDR2 are SGHRS and YFSETQ. V lost 0 bases and J lost 4, with 10 bases in between. In DNA, the CDR3 is TGCGCCAGCAGCTTGGGTTCAGTGGGCACTGAAGCTTTCTTT. It translates to CASSLGSVGTEAFF.

This clone is medium-sized in the sample. The chain has TRBV6-2 or TRBV6-3 and TRBJ2-2, with D unresolved. The CDR3 extends over 14 amino acids. In germline, CDR1 is MNHEY, CDR2 SVGEGT. Trimming left V 3 bases short and J 7 bases short, with 12 bases between. The CDR3 sequence: CASSYLKEGGELFF. The CDR3 DNA sequence: TGTGCCAGCAGTTATTTAAAGGAAGGCGGGGAGCTGTTTTTT.